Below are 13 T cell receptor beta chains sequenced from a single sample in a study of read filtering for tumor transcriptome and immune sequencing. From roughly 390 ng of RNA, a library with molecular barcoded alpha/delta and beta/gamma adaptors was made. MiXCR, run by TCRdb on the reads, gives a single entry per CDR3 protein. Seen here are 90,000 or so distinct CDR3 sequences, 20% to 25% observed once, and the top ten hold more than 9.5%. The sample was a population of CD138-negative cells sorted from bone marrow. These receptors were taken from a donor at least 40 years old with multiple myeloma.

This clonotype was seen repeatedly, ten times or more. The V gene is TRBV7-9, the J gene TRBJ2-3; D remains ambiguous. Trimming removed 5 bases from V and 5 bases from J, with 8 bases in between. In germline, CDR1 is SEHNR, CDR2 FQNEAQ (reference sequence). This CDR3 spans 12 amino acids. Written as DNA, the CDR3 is TGTGCCAGCAGCGGAGCGCAAGATACGCAGTATTTT. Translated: CASSGAQDTQYF. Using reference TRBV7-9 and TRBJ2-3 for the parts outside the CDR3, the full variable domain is DTGVSQNPRHKITKRGQNVTFRCDPISEHNRLYWYRQTLGQGPEFLTYFQNEAQLEKSRLLSDRFSAERPKGSFSTLEIQRTEQGDSAMYLCASSGAQDTQYFGPGTRLTVL.

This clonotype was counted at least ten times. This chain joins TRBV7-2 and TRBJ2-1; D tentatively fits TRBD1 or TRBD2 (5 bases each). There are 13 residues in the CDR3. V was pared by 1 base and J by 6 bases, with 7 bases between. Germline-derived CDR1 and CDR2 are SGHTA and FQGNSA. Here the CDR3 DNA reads TGTGCCAGCAGCTTAGTGGGGGTCAATGAGCAGTTCTTC. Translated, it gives CASSLVGVNEQFF.

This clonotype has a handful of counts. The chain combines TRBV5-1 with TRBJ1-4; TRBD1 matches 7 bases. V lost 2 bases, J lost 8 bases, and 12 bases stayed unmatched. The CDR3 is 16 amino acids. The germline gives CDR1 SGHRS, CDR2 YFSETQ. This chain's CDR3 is CASSLNYRGVEEKLFF. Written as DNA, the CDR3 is TGCGCCAGCAGCTTAAACTACAGGGGAGTGGAAGAAAAACTGTTTTTT.

The CDR3 spells CASSLGGRQTQYF. For the CDR3, the DNA is TGCGCCAGCAGCTTGGGAGGGCGGCAGACCCAGTACTTC. J is TRBJ2-5 and V is TRBV5-1, with a weak D call TRBD2 (5 bases). Germline V gene sequence: CDR1 SGHRS, CDR2 YFSETQ. Trimming pared 0 bases from V and 6 bases from J, leaving 9 bases between. CDR3 size: 13 residues.

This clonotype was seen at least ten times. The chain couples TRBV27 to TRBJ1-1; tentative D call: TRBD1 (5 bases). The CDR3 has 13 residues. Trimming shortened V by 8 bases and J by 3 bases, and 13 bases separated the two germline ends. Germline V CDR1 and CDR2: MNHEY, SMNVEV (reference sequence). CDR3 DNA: TGTGCCAGCGGGCAGGGCCAGCACACTGAAGCTTTCTTT. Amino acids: CASGQGQHTEAFF.

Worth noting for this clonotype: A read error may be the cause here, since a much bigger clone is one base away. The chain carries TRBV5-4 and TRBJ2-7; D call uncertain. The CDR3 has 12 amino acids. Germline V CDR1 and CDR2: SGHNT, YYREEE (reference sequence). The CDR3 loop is CASSLLADEHYF. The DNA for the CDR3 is TGTGCCAGCAGCTTGTTGGCAGACGAGCATTACTTC.

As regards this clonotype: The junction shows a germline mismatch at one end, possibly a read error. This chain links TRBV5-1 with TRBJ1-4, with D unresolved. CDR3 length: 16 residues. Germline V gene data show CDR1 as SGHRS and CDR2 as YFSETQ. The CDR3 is CASSPPGGSSNEKPFF. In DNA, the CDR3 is TGCGCCAGCAGCCCACCCGGCGGCAGTTCTAATGAAAAACCGTTTTTT.

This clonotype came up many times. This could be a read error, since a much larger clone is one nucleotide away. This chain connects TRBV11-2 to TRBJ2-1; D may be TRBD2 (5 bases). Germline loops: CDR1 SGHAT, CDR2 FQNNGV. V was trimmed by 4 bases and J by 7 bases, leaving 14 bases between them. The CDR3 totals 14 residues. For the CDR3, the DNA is TGTGCCAGCAGCTCAGATTACAGAGGGAATGAGCAGTTCTTC. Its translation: CASSSDYRGNEQFF.

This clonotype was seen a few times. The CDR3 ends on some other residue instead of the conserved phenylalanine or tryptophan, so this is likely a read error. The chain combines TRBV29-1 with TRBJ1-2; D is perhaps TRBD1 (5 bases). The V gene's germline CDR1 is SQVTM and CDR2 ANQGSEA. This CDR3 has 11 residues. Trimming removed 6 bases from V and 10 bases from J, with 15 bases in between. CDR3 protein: CSVPKRGHYTS. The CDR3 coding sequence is TGCAGCGTCCCAAAAAGGGGCCACTACACCTCC.

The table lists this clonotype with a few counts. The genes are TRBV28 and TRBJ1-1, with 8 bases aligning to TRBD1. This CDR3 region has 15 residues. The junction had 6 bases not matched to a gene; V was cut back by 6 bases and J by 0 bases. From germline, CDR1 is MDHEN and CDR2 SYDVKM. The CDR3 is CASRTWTGMNTEAFF. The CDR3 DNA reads TGTGCCAGCAGGACTTGGACAGGGATGAACACTGAAGCTTTCTTT.

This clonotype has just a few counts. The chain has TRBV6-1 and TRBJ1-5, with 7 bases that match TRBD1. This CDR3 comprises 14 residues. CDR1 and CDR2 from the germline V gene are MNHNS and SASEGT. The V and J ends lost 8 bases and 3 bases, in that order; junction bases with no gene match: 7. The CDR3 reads CASDRQGPNQPQHF. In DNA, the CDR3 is TGTGCCAGCGACCGACAGGGTCCCAATCAGCCCCAGCATTTT.

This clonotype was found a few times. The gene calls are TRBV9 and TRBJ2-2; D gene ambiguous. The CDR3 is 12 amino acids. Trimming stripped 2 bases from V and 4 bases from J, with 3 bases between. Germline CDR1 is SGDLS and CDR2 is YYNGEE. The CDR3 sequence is CASSVVTGELFF. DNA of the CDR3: TGTGCCAGCAGCGTTGTCACCGGGGAGCTGTTTTTT.

In DNA form, the CDR3 reads TGTGCCAGCAGCCCTCCCCGGGCTAGCGGGGCGCCATACGAGCAGTACTTC. It yields the protein CASSPPRASGAPYEQYF. The chain links TRBV28 to TRBJ2-7; TRBD2 matches 9 bases. Germline trimming cut 6 bases from V and 4 bases from J; bases unmatched to any gene: 16. This CDR3 region has 17 residues. Germline CDR1 reads MDHEN; CDR2 reads SYDVKM.